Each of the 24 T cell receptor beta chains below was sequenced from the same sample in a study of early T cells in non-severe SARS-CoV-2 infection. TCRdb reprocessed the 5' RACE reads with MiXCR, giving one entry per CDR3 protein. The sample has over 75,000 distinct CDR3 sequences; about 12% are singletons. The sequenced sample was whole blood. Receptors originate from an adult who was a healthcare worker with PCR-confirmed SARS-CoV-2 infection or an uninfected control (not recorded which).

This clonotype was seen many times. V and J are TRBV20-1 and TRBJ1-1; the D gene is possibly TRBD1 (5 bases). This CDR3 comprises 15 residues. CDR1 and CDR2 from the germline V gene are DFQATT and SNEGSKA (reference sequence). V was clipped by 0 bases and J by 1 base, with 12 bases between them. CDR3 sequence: CSARDSRGQNTEAFF. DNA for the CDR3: TGCAGTGCTAGAGATTCGAGAGGACAGAACACTGAAGCTTTCTTT.

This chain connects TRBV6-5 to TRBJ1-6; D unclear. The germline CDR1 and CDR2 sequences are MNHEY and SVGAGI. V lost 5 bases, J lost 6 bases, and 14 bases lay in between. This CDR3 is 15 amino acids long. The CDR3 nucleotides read TGTGCCAGCAGTCCACGGGAGGCCGGTAATTCACCCCTCCACTTT. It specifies CASSPREAGNSPLHF.

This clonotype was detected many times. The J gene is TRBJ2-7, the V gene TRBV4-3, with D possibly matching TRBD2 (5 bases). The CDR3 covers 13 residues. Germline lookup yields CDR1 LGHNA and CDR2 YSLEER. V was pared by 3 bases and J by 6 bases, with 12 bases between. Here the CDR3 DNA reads TGCGCCAGCAGCCAGTCGATAGCGTCCGAGCAGTACTTC. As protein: CASSQSIASEQYF.

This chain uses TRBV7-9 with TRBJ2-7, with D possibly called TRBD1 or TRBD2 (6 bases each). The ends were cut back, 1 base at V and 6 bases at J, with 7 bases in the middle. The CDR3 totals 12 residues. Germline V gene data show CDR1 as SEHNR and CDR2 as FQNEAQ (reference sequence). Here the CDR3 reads CASSLGGAEQYF. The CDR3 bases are TGTGCCAGCAGCTTAGGGGGGGCCGAGCAGTACTTC.

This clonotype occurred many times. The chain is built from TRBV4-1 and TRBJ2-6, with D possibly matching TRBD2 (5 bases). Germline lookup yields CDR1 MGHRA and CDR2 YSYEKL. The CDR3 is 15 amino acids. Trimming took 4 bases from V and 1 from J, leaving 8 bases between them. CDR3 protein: CASSREISGANVLTF. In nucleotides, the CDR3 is TGCGCCAGCAGCCGGGAGATTTCTGGGGCCAACGTCCTGACTTTC.

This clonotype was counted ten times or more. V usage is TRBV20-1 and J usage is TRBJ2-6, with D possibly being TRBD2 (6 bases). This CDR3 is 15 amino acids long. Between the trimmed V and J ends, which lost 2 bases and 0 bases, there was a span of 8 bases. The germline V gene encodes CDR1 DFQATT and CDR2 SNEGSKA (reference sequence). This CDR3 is CSARLADSGANVLTF. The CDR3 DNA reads TGCAGTGCTAGATTAGCGGACTCTGGGGCCAACGTCCTGACTTTC.

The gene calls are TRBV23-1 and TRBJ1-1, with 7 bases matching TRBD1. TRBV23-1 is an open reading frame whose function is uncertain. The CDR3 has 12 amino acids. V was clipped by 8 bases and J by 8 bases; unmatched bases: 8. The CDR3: CASGKTGLEAFF. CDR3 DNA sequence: TGCGCCAGCGGGAAGACAGGGCTCGAAGCTTTCTTT.

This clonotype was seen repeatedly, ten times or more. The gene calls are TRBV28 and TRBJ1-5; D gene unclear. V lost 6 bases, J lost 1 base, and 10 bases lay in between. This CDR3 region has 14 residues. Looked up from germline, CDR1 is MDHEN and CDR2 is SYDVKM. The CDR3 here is CASRSNWSNQPQHF. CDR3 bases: TGTGCCAGCAGGTCAAATTGGAGCAATCAGCCCCAGCATTTT.

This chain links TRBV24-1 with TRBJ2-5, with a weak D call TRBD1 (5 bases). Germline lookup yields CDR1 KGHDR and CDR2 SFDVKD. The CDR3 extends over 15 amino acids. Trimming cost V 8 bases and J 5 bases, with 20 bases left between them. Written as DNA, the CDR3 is TGTGCCACCATGGGGTCGCAGGGAAGTCTTGAGACCCAGTACTTC. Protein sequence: CATMGSQGSLETQYF.

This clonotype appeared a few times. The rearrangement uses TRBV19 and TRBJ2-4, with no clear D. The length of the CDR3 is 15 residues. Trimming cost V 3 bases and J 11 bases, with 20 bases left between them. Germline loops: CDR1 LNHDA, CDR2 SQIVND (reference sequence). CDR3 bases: TGTGCCAGTAGTATGGGTCTGGGTCCGCGGCGTCTTCAGTACTTC. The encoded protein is CASSMGLGPRRLQYF.

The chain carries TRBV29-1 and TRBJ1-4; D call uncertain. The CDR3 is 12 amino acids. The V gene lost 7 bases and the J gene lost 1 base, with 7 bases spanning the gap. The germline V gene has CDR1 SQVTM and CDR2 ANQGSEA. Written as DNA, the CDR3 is TGCAGCGCGTTACAAACTAATGAAAAACTGTTTTTT. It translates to CSALQTNEKLFF.

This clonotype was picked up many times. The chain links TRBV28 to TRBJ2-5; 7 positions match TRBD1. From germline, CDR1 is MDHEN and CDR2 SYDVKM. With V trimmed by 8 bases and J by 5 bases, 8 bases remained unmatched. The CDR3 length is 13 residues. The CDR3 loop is CASGYRGRETQYF. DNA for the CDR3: TGTGCCAGCGGCTACAGGGGCAGGGAGACCCAGTACTTC.

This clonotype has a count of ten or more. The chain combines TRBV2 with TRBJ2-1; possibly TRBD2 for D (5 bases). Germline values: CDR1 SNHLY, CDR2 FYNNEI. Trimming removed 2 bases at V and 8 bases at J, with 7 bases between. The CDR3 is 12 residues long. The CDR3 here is CASSELAYEQFF. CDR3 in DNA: TGTGCCAGCAGTGAACTAGCCTATGAGCAGTTCTTC.

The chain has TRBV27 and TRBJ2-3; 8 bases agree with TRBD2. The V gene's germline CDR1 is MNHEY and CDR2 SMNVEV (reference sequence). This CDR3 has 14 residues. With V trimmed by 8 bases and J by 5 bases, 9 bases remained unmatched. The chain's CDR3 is CASGRGGRRDTQYF. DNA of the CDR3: TGTGCCAGCGGACGGGGGGGCCGGAGAGATACGCAGTATTTT.

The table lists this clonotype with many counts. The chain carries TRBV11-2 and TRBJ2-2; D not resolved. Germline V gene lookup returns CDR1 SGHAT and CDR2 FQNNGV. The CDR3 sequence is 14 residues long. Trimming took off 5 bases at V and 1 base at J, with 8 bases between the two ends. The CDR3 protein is CASSLNVNTGELFF. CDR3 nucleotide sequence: TGTGCCAGCAGCCTGAATGTGAACACCGGGGAGCTGTTTTTT.

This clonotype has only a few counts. The CDR3 bases are TGCGCCAGCAGCGGCCCCCAAGAGACCCAGTACTTC. Translating gives CASSGPQETQYF. The V and J genes are TRBV5-1 and TRBJ2-5; D gene unclear. V was trimmed by 4 bases and J by 1 base, leaving 5 bases between them. The CDR3 is 12 amino acids. Germline-derived CDR1 and CDR2 are SGHRS and YFSETQ.

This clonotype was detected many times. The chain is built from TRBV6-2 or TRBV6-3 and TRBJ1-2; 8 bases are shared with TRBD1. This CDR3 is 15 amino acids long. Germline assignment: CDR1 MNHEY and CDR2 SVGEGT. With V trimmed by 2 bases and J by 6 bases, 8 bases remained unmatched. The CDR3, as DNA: TGTGCCAGCAGTTACATCTACGGGACAGGTGATGGCTACACCTTC. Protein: CASSYIYGTGDGYTF.

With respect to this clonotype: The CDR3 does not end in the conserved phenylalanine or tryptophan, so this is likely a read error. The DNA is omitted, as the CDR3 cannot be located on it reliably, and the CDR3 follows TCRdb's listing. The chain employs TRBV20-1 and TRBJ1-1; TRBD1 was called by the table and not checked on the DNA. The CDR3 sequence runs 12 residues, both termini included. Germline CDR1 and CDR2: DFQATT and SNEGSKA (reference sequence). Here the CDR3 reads CSAADIETQGFS.

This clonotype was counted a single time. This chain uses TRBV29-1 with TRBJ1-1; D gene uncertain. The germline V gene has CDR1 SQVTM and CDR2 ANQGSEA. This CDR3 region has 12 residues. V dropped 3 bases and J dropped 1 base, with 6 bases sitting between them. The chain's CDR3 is CSVEWRNTEAFF. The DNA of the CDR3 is TGCAGCGTTGAGTGGAGGAACACTGAAGCTTTCTTT.

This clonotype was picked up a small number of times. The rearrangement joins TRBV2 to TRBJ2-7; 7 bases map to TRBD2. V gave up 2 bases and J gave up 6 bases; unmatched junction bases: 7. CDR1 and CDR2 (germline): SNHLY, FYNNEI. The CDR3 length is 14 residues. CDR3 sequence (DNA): TGTGCCAGCAGTGAACGGGGGGTCTTGTTCGAGCAGTACTTC. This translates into CASSERGVLFEQYF.

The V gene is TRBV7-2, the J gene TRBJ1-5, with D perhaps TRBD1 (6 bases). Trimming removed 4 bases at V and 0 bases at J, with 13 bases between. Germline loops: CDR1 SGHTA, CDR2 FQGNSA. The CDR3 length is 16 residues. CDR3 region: CASSSAGVGSNQPQHF. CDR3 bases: TGTGCCAGCAGCTCTGCAGGGGTGGGTAGCAATCAGCCCCAGCATTTT.

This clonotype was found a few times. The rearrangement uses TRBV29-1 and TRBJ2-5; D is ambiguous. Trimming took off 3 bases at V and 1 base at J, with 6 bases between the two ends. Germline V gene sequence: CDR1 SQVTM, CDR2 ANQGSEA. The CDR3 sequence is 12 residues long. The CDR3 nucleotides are TGCAGCGTTGACAGAACCCAAGAGACCCAGTACTTC. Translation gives CSVDRTQETQYF.

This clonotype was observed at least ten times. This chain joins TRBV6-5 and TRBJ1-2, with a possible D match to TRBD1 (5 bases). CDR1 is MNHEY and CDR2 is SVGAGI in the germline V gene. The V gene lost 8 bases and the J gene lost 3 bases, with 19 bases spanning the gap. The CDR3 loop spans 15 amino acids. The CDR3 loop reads CASGYSQGPYYGYTF. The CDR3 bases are TGTGCCAGCGGCTATAGTCAGGGCCCCTACTATGGCTACACCTTC.

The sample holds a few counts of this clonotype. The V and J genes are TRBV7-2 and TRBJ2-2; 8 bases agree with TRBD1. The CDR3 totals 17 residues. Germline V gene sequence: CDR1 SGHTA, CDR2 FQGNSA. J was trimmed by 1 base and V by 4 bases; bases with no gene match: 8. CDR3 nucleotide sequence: TGTGCCAGCAGCTCTCACCGGGACAGGCTGAACACCGGGGAGCTGTTTTTT. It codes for CASSSHRDRLNTGELFF.